A single sample is the source of the 15 T cell receptor beta chains below, sequenced in a study of cytomegalovirus exposure and HLA in healthy donors. This PCR relied on a set of 60 Vbeta primers and 13 Jbeta primers. Method: immunoSEQ multiplex PCR; TCRdb's copy keeps in-frame clones and lacks some. The table has roughly 160,000 clones, around 85% seen once. Sequencing was performed on PBMCs. The receptors were gathered from a boy younger than 10 in good health and CMV-seronegative.

The gene calls are TRBV11-2 and TRBJ2-5, with 9 nucleotides matching TRBD2. The length of the CDR3 is 17 residues. From germline, CDR1 is SGHAT and CDR2 FQNNGV. V dropped 0 bases and J dropped 1; count of bases not matched to a gene: 6. In DNA, the CDR3 is TGTGCCAGCAGCTTAGAGTTGACTAGCGGAACCCAAGAGACCCAGTACTTC. Translated: CASSLELTSGTQETQYF.

The chain employs TRBV18 and TRBJ1-5; D is perhaps TRBD1 (6 bases). V was trimmed by 2 bases and J by 5 bases, leaving 16 bases between them. Germline V lookup: CDR1 KGHSH, CDR2 LQKENI. This CDR3 contains 16 residues. The CDR3 loop reads CASSPRHVGTHQPQHF. CDR3 DNA sequence: TGTGCCAGCTCACCAAGACATGTAGGGACACATCAGCCCCAGCATTTT.

V and J are TRBV13 and TRBJ1-3, with 7 bases that match TRBD1. J was trimmed by 4 bases and V by 4 bases; bases with no gene match: 4. The CDR3 consists of 14 residues. Germline-derived CDR1 and CDR2 are PRHDT and FYEKMQ (reference sequence). CDR3 amino acids: CASSYNRGGNTIYF. The DNA of the CDR3 is TGTGCCAGCAGCTACAACAGGGGCGGAAACACCATATATTTT. The full variable domain, completed using reference TRBV13 and TRBJ1-3, is AAGVIQSPRHLIKEKRETATLKCYPIPRHDTVYWYQQGPGQDPQFLISFYEKMQSDKGSIPDRFSAQQFSDYHSELNMSSLELGDSALYFCASSYNRGGNTIYFGEGSWLTVV.

The chain carries TRBV27 and TRBJ1-2; D gene ambiguous. Trimming took off 0 bases at V and 8 bases at J, with 10 bases between the two ends. From germline, CDR1 is MNHEY and CDR2 SMNVEV (reference sequence). The CDR3 spans 13 residues. CDR3 protein: CASSLSKLGGYTF. The DNA for the CDR3 is TGTGCCAGCAGTTTATCTAAGCTAGGAGGCTACACCTTC.

The genes are TRBV28 and TRBJ2-7; D is unclear. The CDR3 is 12 amino acids. Trimming shortened V by 3 bases and J by 6 bases, and 9 bases separated the two germline ends. Per germline, CDR1 MDHEN and CDR2 SYDVKM. The CDR3 sequence: CASSFVAREQYF. Here the CDR3 DNA reads TGTGCCAGCAGTTTCGTGGCACGCGAGCAGTACTTC. The whole variable domain, remainder taken from reference TRBV28 and TRBJ2-7, is DVKVTQSSRYLVKRTGEKVFLECVQDMDHENMFWYRQDPGLGLRLIYFSYDVKMKEKGDIPEGYSVSREKKERFSLILESASTNQTSMYLCASSFVAREQYFGPGTRLTVT.

V gene TRBV14 combines with J gene TRBJ1-1; tentative D call: TRBD1 (6 bases). CDR1 and CDR2 from the germline V gene are SGHDN and FVKESK. The CDR3 spans 15 residues. The V and J ends lost 4 bases and 1 base respectively, with 13 bases between them. The CDR3 DNA follows: TGTGCCAGCAGCCTTCGTATGGACAGGAACACTGAAGCTTTCTTT. Translated: CASSLRMDRNTEAFF. Based on the CDR3 plus reference TRBV14 and TRBJ1-1, the full variable domain is EAGVTQFPSHSVIEKGQTVTLRCDPISGHDNLYWYRRVMGKEIKFLLHFVKESKQDESGMPNNRFLAERTGGTYSTLKVQPAELEDSGVYFCASSLRMDRNTEAFFGQGTRLTVV.

This clone was picked up one time. Other DNA sequences within the sample encode an identical CDR3. The chain joins TRBV6-1 to TRBJ1-2; maybe TRBD1 (6 bases). Germline CDR1 reads MNHNS; CDR2 reads SASEGT. The CDR3 loop spans 13 amino acids. V lost 3 bases, J lost 5 bases, and 10 bases lay in between. The CDR3 sequence: CASSEGAGYGYTF. CDR3 nucleotides: TGTGCCAGCAGTGAGGGGGCAGGTTATGGCTACACCTTC.

This clone was detected a few times. The J gene is TRBJ1-2, the V gene TRBV14; 7 bases match TRBD1. Germline V gene lookup returns CDR1 SGHDN and CDR2 FVKESK. J was trimmed by 6 bases and V by 1 base; bases with no gene match: 8. The CDR3 length is 15 residues. CDR3 amino acids: CASSQGHRGGDGYTF. Written as DNA, the CDR3 is TGTGCCAGCAGCCAAGGTCACAGGGGTGGAGATGGCTACACCTTC.

The chain recombines TRBV10-3 with TRBJ1-1; unclear D gene. From germline, CDR1 is ENHRY and CDR2 SYGVKD. V lost 5 bases to trimming and J lost 2 bases, with 18 bases between them. The CDR3 extends over 16 amino acids. The CDR3 loop is CAISLALESSNTEAFF. The CDR3 DNA reads TGTGCCATCAGTCTTGCGCTGGAGAGCAGCAACACTGAAGCTTTCTTT.

The rearrangement links TRBV4-1 to TRBJ1-5; D remains ambiguous. V was trimmed by 8 bases and J by 1 base, leaving 12 bases between them. The CDR3 totals 14 residues. Germline lookup yields CDR1 MGHRA and CDR2 YSYEKL. CDR3 protein: CASGDPGSNQPQHF. As DNA, the CDR3 is TGCGCCAGCGGCGACCCCGGGAGCAATCAGCCCCAGCATTTT.

This clone was recorded only once. Other nucleotide sequences in the sample specify the same CDR3. The V call is TRBV5-4, the J call TRBJ2-7; 7 bases agree with TRBD2. Losses at the gene ends were 6 bases for V and 0 bases for J; bases not matched to a gene: 9. Germline CDR1 SGHNT, CDR2 YYREEE (reference sequence). The CDR3 covers 15 residues. CDR3: CASNVGGISSYEQYV. The CDR3 nucleotides are TGTGCCAGCAACGTCGGGGGGATAAGCTCCTACGAGCAGTACGTC.

The J gene is TRBJ2-5, the V gene TRBV2; the D gene is possibly TRBD2 (6 bases). CDR1 is SNHLY, CDR2 FYNNEI, per germline. V lost 7 bases and J 2 bases, leaving 14 bases between the germline ends. The CDR3 sequence is 14 residues long. This CDR3 is CASTDGTSQETQYF. The CDR3 bases are TGTGCCAGCACCGACGGGACTTCTCAAGAGACCCAGTACTTC.

V usage is TRBV9 and J usage is TRBJ1-2; the D gene is possibly TRBD1 (5 bases). The germline gives CDR1 SGDLS, CDR2 YYNGEE. With 0 bases removed from V and 1 base from J, the gap between germline ends came to 13 bases. This CDR3 has 16 amino acids. The CDR3 coding sequence is TGTGCCAGCAGCGTAGGGGCAGGGCCGGGTAACTATGGCTACACCTTC. Translation: CASSVGAGPGNYGYTF.

J is TRBJ2-7 and V is TRBV4-1; D possibly corresponds to TRBD1 (5 bases). Looked up from germline, CDR1 is MGHRA and CDR2 is YSYEKL. The CDR3 length is 13 residues. V lost 1 base and J 8 bases, leaving 12 bases between the germline ends. CDR3 DNA sequence: TGCGCCAGCAGCCAAGGACAGTTCAATCAGCAGTACGTC. Translated: CASSQGQFNQQYV.

The chain combines TRBV7-6 with TRBJ2-2; a possible D gene is TRBD1 (6 bases). V was shortened by 5 bases and J by 2 bases, with 18 bases between the two germline ends. Germline values: CDR1 SGHVS, CDR2 FNYEAQ. There are 17 residues in the CDR3. The CDR3 region is CASSPVGGTINTGELFF. As DNA, the CDR3 is TGTGCCAGCAGCCCCGTCGGTGGGACAATTAACACCGGGGAGCTGTTTTTT.